Presented here are 31 T cell receptor beta chains from one specimen sequenced in a study of shared clonotypes between healthy human individuals. The data were produced by immunoSEQ multiplex PCR, yet TCRdb's version contains in-frame clones alone and is incomplete. In the table there are 450,000 to 600,000 clones, around 74% of which are singletons. Sample: PBMCs. Every receptor here comes from a woman between 40 and 50 years old in good health. Some clones in this sample may be carry-over from other donors' samples.

This clone has just one count. The chain recombines TRBV10-3 with TRBJ1-5, with 8 bases fitting TRBD1. With 3 bases clipped from V and 6 bases from J, the junction kept 7 bases outside the gene matches. Germline CDR1 is ENHRY and CDR2 is SYGVKD. This CDR3 is 15 amino acids long. This CDR3 reads CAISDGQGGGQPQHF. For the CDR3, the DNA is TGTGCCATCAGTGACGGACAGGGAGGGGGTCAGCCCCAGCATTTT.

The V and J genes are TRBV21-1 and TRBJ2-1; the listed D gene, TRBD1, was not tested against the DNA. TRBV21-1 is labeled a pseudogene. The CDR3 totals 16 residues. The CDR3 coding sequence is TGTGCCAGCAGCAGGGCGACCCATCTGGACAGAAATGAGCAGTTCTTC. Its protein is CASSRATHLDRNEQFF.

V gene TRBV9 combines with J gene TRBJ2-7, with no clear D. Between the trimmed V and J ends, which lost 0 bases and 0 bases, there was a span of 10 bases. There are 15 residues in the CDR3. CDR1 and CDR2 (germline): SGDLS, YYNGEE. The CDR3 loop reads CASSVGAANSYEQYF. The DNA for the CDR3 is TGTGCCAGCAGCGTAGGGGCAGCCAACTCCTACGAGCAGTACTTC.

This clone was detected a few times. The J gene is TRBJ1-5, the V gene TRBV28, with TRBD1 as a possible D gene (6 bases). Germline CDR1 is MDHEN and CDR2 is SYDVKM. With 5 bases removed from V and 7 bases from J, the gap between germline ends came to 15 bases. This CDR3 comprises 14 residues. CDR3 residues: CASSTLQGGQPQHF. The CDR3 DNA follows: TGTGCCAGCAGTACCCTACAGGGCGGGCAGCCCCAGCATTTT. Full variable domain (outside the CDR3, taken from reference TRBV28 and TRBJ1-5): DVKVTQSSRYLVKRTGEKVFLECVQDMDHENMFWYRQDPGLGLRLIYFSYDVKMKEKGDIPEGYSVSREKKERFSLILESASTNQTSMYLCASSTLQGGQPQHFGDGTRLSIL.

The CDR3 DNA is TGTGCCAGTAGTTCCGGGACTAGCGGGATTCCGGGGGAGCTGTTTTTT. This sequence encodes CASSSGTSGIPGELFF. This sequence joins TRBV19 and TRBJ2-2; 13 positions agree with TRBD2. Germline CDR1 LNHDA, CDR2 SQIVND (reference sequence). V lost 5 bases and J lost 8; bases outside the gene matches: 8. The CDR3 loop spans 16 amino acids.

In DNA form, the CDR3 reads TGTGCCAGCAGCCCCAGTCCCGGGGAGCTGTTTTTT. Encoded protein: CASSPSPGELFF. V and J are TRBV7-9 and TRBJ2-2; D not certain. Looked up from germline, CDR1 is SEHNR and CDR2 is FQNEAQ (reference sequence). The CDR3 is 12 amino acids. Trimming removed 5 bases at V and 6 bases at J, with 7 bases between.

This chain links TRBV7-9 with TRBJ2-3; D is unclear. V was shortened by 6 bases and J by 6 bases, with 13 bases between the two germline ends. Germline CDR1 is SEHNR and CDR2 is FQNEAQ (reference sequence). The length of the CDR3 is 13 residues. The DNA of the CDR3 is TGTGCCAGCAGTGGAGAAGTAATGGATACGCAGTATTTT. This gives the protein CASSGEVMDTQYF.

The chain carries TRBV5-4 and TRBJ2-3; 9 positions agree with TRBD1. CDR1 and CDR2 from the germline V gene are SGHNT and YYREEE (reference sequence). The CDR3 contains 16 residues. Trimming removed 3 bases from V and 0 bases from J; junction bases left unmatched: 5. This chain's CDR3 is CASSWDRASSTDTQYF. In DNA, the CDR3 is TGTGCCAGCAGCTGGGACAGGGCCTCGAGCACAGATACGCAGTATTTT.

The chain has TRBV5-4 and TRBJ2-5; 9 nucleotides line up with TRBD2. CDR3 size: 15 residues. CDR1 is SGHNT, CDR2 YYREEE, per germline (reference sequence). With 4 bases clipped from V and 2 bases from J, the junction kept 6 bases outside the gene matches. The CDR3 here is CASSIPSGEQETQYF. The CDR3 nucleotides read TGTGCCAGCAGCATACCTAGCGGGGAACAAGAGACCCAGTACTTC.

The chain carries TRBV5-1 and TRBJ2-5, with TRBD1 identical over 12 bases. Per the germline V gene, CDR1 is SGHRS and CDR2 is YFSETQ. The CDR3 has 15 residues. Trimming at V came to 4 bases and at J to 5 bases, leaving 6 bases not matched to a gene. The CDR3 loop reads CASSTGTGGWETQYF. The CDR3 DNA reads TGCGCCAGCAGCACCGGGACAGGGGGCTGGGAGACCCAGTACTTC.

V is TRBV6-1 and J is TRBJ2-7; 11 nucleotides match TRBD1. The CDR3 loop spans 14 amino acids. The germline V gene encodes CDR1 MNHNS and CDR2 SASEGT. Trimming cost V 6 bases and J 3 bases; bases outside gene matches: 4. The CDR3 protein is CASRWTGGNYEQYF. CDR3 coding DNA: TGTGCCAGCAGGTGGACAGGGGGCAACTACGAGCAGTACTTC.

In its sample, this clone was seen many times. The genes are TRBV6-1 and TRBJ2-1; D not certain. The CDR3 length is 14 residues. V lost 0 bases to trimming and J lost 9 bases, with 12 bases between them. CDR1 and CDR2 from the germline V gene are MNHNS and SASEGT. The CDR3, as DNA: TGTGCCAGCAGTGAAGCTAGAGGATTCGGTGAGCAGTTCTTC. Its protein is CASSEARGFGEQFF.

The rearrangement links TRBV28 to TRBJ1-1; D call uncertain. V lost 7 bases and J 2 bases, leaving 14 bases between the germline ends. This CDR3 has 14 amino acids. The V gene's germline CDR1 is MDHEN and CDR2 SYDVKM. The CDR3 here is CASNLYAKNTEAFF. The CDR3 DNA reads as TGTGCCAGCAACCTATACGCGAAAAACACTGAAGCTTTCTTT.

The V and J genes are TRBV30 and TRBJ1-1; unclear D gene. The CDR3 contains 12 residues. With 4 bases removed from V and 11 bases from J, the gap between germline ends came to 17 bases. Germline CDR1 reads GTSNPN; CDR2 reads SVGIG (reference sequence). The CDR3 DNA follows: TGTGCCTGGAATCCAGGCTCCCTTGGGGCTTTCTTT. Residues: CAWNPGSLGAFF.

V usage is TRBV11-2 and J usage is TRBJ2-5; the match to TRBD1 covers 10 bases. The CDR3 runs to 16 residues. Looked up from germline, CDR1 is SGHAT and CDR2 is FQNNGV. The V gene end was trimmed by 1 base and the J gene end by 5 bases; junction bases not matched to a gene: 7. For the CDR3, the DNA is TGTGCCAGCAGCTTAGCTCCGGACAGGGGGAGGGAGACCCAGTACTTC. Its translation is CASSLAPDRGRETQYF.

The CDR3 sequence: CASSLLGGGLSNIQYF. The CDR3 DNA reads TGTGCCAGCAGTCTACTAGGGGGAGGGCTTTCAAACATTCAGTACTTC. The chain employs TRBV28 and TRBJ2-4; D might be TRBD2 (7 bases). Looked up from germline, CDR1 is MDHEN and CDR2 is SYDVKM. CDR3 size: 16 residues. Trimming left V 5 bases short and J 6 bases short, with 20 bases between.

This clone was seen a few times. This rearrangement joins TRBV30 to TRBJ1-4; possibly TRBD1 for D (5 bases). The germline V gene encodes CDR1 GTSNPN and CDR2 SVGIG (reference sequence). The CDR3 is made up of 15 amino acids. V lost 2 bases and J 8 bases, leaving 18 bases between the germline ends. The CDR3 loop reads CAWSPGATVGEKLFF. As DNA, the CDR3 is TGTGCCTGGAGTCCCGGGGCTACGGTTGGAGAAAAACTGTTTTTT.

V and J are TRBV18 and TRBJ2-2; D could derive from TRBD1 or TRBD2 (5 bases each). The CDR3 runs 17 residues. Germline CDR1 KGHSH, CDR2 LQKENI. Deletions cut 3 bases from V and 5 bases from J, with 19 bases between. The CDR3 loop reads CASSPNMGRLWTGELFF. CDR3 in DNA: TGTGCCAGCTCACCGAATATGGGACGGTTGTGGACCGGGGAGCTGTTTTTT.

This clone was counted only a few times. The rearrangement joins TRBV5-1 to TRBJ1-5; D might be TRBD1 (5 bases). The CDR3 sequence is 13 residues long. The V and J ends lost 4 bases and 5 bases respectively, with 10 bases between them. Germline CDR1 and CDR2: SGHRS and YFSETQ. DNA of the CDR3: TGCGCCAGCAGCGCGGACACCGATCAGCCCCAGCATTTT. Amino acids: CASSADTDQPQHF.

The rearrangement links TRBV11-3 to TRBJ2-7, with 9 bases aligning to TRBD1. Per germline, CDR1 SGHNT and CDR2 YENEEA. The trim removed 5 bases at V and 2 bases at J, leaving 7 bases unmatched. CDR3 length equals 15 residues. This chain's CDR3 is CASSRTGTGTYEQYF. DNA of the CDR3: TGTGCCAGCAGCCGAACCGGGACAGGGACCTACGAGCAGTACTTC.

The chain uses TRBV30 and TRBJ1-2, with D possibly TRBD1 on 6 matching bases. CDR1 and CDR2 (germline): GTSNPN, SVGIG (reference sequence). This CDR3 region has 13 residues. Trimming took 1 base from V and 7 from J, leaving 13 bases between them. The chain's CDR3 is CAWSEGGAIGYTF. The CDR3 nucleotides read TGTGCCTGGAGTGAAGGGGGGGCGATTGGCTACACCTTC.

This clone was seen once. This chain links TRBV5-4 with TRBJ2-5, with 14 bases identical to TRBD2. With 2 bases clipped from V and 4 bases from J, the junction kept 1 base outside the gene matches. This CDR3 comprises 15 residues. The germline V gene has CDR1 SGHNT and CDR2 YYREEE (reference sequence). The CDR3 DNA is TGTGCCAGCAGCTTAGGACTAGCGGGAGGAGAGACCCAGTACTTC. This translates into CASSLGLAGGETQYF.

This clone was picked up a small number of times. CDR3 bases: TGTGCCAGCAGCTTCTCCTCACACACAGATACGCAGTATTTT. This sequence encodes CASSFSSHTDTQYF. The V gene is TRBV11-3, the J gene TRBJ2-3; D unclear. Trimming shortened V by 3 bases and J by 2 bases, and 9 bases separated the two germline ends. CDR1 is SGHNT, CDR2 YENEEA, per germline. The CDR3 consists of 14 residues.

The genes are TRBV19 and TRBJ1-1; 8 nucleotides line up with TRBD1. The CDR3 runs 14 residues. The trim removed 7 bases at V and 3 bases at J, leaving 7 bases unmatched. CDR1 is LNHDA and CDR2 is SQIVND in the germline V gene (reference sequence). The CDR3 loop is CASTRTGPDTEAFF. In DNA form, the CDR3 reads TGTGCCAGTACCAGGACAGGGCCAGACACTGAAGCTTTCTTT.

This sequence joins TRBV7-9 and TRBJ1-1; D gene unclear. The ends were cut back, 4 bases at V and 5 bases at J, with 11 bases in the middle. From germline, CDR1 is SEHNR and CDR2 FQNEAQ (reference sequence). The CDR3 consists of 13 residues. This chain's CDR3 is CASSSIPDTEAFF. DNA of the CDR3: TGTGCCAGCAGCTCAATCCCTGATACTGAAGCTTTCTTT.

The chain links TRBV7-8 to TRBJ2-1; 12 bases line up with TRBD2. Germline assignment: CDR1 SGHVS and CDR2 FQNEAQ. Trimming took 5 bases from V and 3 from J; bases not matched to a gene: 5. This CDR3 region has 16 residues. CDR3 amino acids: CASSLSTSGSYNEQFF. The CDR3 DNA sequence: TGTGCCAGCAGCCTCTCGACTAGCGGGAGCTACAATGAGCAGTTCTTC.

The gene calls are TRBV6-1 and TRBJ1-1, with D perhaps TRBD1 (5 bases). This CDR3 has 14 residues. Germline V gives CDR1 MNHNS, CDR2 SASEGT. Trimming removed 2 bases from V and 7 bases from J, with 14 bases in between. The chain's CDR3 is CASSEFLVGLEAFF. The CDR3 region has the DNA TGTGCCAGCAGTGAATTTTTGGTGGGACTTGAAGCTTTCTTT.

CDR3 in DNA: TGTGCCAGCACCAAGGGACAGAACTACGAGCAGTACTTC. This codes for CASTKGQNYEQYF. The chain combines TRBV7-9 with TRBJ2-7; TRBD1 matches 7 bases. CDR3 length: 13 residues. Germline V gene sequence: CDR1 SEHNR, CDR2 FQNEAQ (reference sequence). The V segment lost 7 bases and the J segment 3 bases; nucleotides outside the gene matches: 6.

This clone was detected only once. This chain connects TRBV28 to TRBJ2-7; 8 bases agree with TRBD2. Per the germline V gene, CDR1 is MDHEN and CDR2 is SYDVKM. V trimming: 3 bases; J trimming: 0 bases; junction bases outside the gene matches: 22. The CDR3 loop spans 21 amino acids. CDR3 loop: CASSFVRGNDWAGGYSYEQYF. The CDR3 DNA reads as TGTGCCAGCAGTTTTGTCAGAGGGAATGATTGGGCGGGAGGATACTCCTACGAGCAGTACTTC.

In the case of this clone: A far larger clone is off by one base, so a read error is likely. Additional DNA sequences in this sample encode the identical CDR3. The V gene is TRBV10-3, the J gene TRBJ2-7; the D gene could be TRBD1 or TRBD2 (5 bases each). The CDR3 is made up of 12 amino acids. V was shortened by 6 bases and J by 7 bases, with 13 bases between the two germline ends. Looked up from germline, CDR1 is ENHRY and CDR2 is SYGVKD. The DNA of the CDR3 is TGTGCCATCAGCGCCCAGGGCGGGGAGCAGTACTTC. This encodes CAISAQGGEQYF.

The rearrangement joins TRBV29-1 to TRBJ2-7; 12 bases map to TRBD2. V dropped 5 bases and J dropped 3; count of bases not matched to a gene: 2. Germline V CDR1 and CDR2: SQVTM, ANQGSEA. The CDR3 runs 13 residues. CDR3 region: CSVRLAGDYEQYF. CDR3 DNA: TGCAGCGTTAGACTAGCGGGAGACTACGAGCAGTACTTC.